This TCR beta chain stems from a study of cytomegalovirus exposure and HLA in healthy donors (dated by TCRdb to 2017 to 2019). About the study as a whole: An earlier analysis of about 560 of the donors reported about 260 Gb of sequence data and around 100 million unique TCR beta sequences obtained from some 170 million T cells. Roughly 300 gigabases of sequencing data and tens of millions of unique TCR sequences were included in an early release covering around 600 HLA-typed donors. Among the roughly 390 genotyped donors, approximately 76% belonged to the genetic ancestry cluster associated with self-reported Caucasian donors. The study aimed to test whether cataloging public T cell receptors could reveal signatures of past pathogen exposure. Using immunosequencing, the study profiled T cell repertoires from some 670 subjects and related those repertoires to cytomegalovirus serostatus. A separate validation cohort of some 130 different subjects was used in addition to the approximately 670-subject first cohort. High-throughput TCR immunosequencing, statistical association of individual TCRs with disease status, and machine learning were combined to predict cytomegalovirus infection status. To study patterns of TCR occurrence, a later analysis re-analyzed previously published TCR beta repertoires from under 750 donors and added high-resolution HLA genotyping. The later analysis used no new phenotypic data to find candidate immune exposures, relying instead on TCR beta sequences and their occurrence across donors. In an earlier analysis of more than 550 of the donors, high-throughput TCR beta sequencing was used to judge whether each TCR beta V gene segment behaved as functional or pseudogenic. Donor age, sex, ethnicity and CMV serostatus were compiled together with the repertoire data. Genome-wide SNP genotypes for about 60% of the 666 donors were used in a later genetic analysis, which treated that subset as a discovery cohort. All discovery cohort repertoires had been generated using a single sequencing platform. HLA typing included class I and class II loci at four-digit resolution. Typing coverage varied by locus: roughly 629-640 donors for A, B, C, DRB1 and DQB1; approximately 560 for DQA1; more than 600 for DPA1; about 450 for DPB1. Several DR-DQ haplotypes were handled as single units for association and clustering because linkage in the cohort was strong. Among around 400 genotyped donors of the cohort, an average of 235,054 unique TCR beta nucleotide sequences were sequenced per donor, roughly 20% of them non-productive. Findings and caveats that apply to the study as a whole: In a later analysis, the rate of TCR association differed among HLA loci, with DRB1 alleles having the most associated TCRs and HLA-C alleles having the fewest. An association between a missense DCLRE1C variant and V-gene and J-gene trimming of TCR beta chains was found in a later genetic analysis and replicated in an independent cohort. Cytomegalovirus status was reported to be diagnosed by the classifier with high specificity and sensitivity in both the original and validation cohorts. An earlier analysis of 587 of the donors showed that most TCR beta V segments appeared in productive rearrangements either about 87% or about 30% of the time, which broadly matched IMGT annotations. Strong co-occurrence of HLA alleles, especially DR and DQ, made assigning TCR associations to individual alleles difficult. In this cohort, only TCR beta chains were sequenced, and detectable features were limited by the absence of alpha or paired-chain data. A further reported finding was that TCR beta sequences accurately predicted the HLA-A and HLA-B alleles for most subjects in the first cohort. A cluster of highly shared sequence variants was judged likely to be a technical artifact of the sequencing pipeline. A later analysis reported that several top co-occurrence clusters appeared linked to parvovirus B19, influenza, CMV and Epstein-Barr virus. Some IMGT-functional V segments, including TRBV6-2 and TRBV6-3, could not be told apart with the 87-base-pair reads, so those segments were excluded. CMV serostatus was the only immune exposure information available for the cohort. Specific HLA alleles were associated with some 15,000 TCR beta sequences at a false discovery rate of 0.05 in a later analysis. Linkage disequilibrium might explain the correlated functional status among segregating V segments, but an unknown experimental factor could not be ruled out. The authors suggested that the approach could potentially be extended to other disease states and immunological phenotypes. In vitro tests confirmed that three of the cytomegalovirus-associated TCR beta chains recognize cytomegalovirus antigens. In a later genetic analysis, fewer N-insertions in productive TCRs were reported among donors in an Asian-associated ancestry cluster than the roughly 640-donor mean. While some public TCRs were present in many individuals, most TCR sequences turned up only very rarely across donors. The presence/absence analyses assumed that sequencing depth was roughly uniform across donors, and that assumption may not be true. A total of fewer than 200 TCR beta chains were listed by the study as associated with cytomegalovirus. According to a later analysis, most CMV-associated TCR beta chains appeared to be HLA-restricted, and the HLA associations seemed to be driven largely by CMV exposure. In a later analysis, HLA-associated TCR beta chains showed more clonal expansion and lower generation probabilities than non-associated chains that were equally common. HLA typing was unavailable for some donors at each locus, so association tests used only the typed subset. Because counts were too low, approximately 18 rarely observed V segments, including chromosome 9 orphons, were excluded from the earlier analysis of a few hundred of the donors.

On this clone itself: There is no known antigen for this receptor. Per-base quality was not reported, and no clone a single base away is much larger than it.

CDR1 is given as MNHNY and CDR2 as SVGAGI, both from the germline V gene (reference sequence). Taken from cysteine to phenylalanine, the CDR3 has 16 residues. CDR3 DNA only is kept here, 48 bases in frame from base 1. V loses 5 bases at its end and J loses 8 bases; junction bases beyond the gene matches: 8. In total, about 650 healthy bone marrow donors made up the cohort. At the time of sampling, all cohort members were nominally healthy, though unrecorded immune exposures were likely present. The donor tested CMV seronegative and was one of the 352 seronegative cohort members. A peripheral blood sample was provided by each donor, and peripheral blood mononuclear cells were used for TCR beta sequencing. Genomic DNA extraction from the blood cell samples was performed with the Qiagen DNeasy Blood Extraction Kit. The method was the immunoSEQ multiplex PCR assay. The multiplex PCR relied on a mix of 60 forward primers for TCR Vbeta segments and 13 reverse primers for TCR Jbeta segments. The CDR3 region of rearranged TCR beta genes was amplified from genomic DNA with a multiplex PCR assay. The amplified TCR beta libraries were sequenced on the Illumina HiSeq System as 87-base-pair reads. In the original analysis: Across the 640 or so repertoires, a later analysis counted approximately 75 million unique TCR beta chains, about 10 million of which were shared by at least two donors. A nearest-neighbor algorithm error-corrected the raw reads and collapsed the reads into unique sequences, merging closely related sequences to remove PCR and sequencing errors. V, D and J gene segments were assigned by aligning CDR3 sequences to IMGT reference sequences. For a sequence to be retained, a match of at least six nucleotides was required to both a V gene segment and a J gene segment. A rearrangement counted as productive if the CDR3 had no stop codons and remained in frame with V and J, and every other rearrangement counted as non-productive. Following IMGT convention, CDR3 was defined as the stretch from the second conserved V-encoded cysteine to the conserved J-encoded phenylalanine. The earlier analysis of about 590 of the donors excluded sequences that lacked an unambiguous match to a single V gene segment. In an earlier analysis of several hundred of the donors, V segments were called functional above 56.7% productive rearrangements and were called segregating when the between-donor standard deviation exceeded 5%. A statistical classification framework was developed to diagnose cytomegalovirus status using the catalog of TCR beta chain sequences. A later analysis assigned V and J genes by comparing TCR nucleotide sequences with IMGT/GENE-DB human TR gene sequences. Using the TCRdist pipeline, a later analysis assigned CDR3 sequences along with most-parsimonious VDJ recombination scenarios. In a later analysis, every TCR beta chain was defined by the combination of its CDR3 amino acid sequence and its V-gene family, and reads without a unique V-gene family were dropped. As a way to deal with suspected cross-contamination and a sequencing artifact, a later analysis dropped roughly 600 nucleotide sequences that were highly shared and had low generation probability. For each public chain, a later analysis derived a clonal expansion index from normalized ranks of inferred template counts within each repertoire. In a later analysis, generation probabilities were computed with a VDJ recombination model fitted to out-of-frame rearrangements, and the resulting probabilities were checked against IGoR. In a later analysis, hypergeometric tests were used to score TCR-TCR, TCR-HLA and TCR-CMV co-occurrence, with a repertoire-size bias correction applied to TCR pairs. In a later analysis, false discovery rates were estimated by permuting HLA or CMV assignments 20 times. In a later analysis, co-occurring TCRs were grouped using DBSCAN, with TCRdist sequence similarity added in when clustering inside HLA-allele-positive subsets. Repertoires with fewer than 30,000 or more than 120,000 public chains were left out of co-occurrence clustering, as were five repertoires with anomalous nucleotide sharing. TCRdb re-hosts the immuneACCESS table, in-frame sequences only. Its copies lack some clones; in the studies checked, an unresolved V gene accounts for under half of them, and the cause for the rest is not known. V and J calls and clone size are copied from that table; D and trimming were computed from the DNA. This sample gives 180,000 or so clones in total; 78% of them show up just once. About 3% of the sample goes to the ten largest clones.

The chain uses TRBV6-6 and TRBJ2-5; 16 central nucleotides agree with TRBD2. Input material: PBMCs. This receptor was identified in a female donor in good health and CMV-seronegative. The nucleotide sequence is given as TGTGCCAGCAGTACGGGGACTAGCGGGGGGGTACGAACCCAGTACTTC. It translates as CASSTGTSGGVRTQYF.